This entry lists 28 T cell receptor beta chains sequenced from one sample in a study of T cell responses to AZD1222 COVID-19 vaccine. TCRdb's copy holds only in-frame clones and misses some; the assay was immunoSEQ multiplex PCR. The top ten clones hold approximately 3.1% of a sample with 130,000 or so clones, approximately 94% of them seen once. Sequenced material: peripheral blood, taken on day 0 of AZD1222 vaccination. The source is an adult in good health.

This clone was seen once. The rearrangement links TRBV5-5 to TRBJ1-1; no firm D call. CDR3 length: 11 amino acids. V shed 0 bases and J shed 9 bases, with 6 bases lying between them. The germline V gene encodes CDR1 SGHKS and CDR2 YYEKEE (reference sequence). Here the CDR3 DNA reads TGTGCCAGCAGCTTGGGGGGTAAAGCTTTCTTT. It translates to CASSLGGKAFF.

The chain couples TRBV3-1 (or the pseudogene TRBV3-2) to TRBJ2-7; TRBD2 matches at 9 bases. This CDR3 has 16 residues. With 1 base clipped from V and 4 bases from J, the junction kept 8 bases outside the gene matches. Germline V gene lookup returns CDR1 LGHDT and CDR2 YNNKEL (reference sequence). CDR3 coding DNA: TGTGCCAGCAGCCAAGCCGAAAGTCTAGCGGGATACGAGCAGTACTTC. Translating gives CASSQAESLAGYEQYF.

The chain is built from TRBV4-3 and TRBJ1-2, with D possibly matching TRBD1 (6 bases). Germline-derived CDR1 and CDR2 are LGHNA and YSLEER. This CDR3 region has 13 residues. V lost 3 bases and J lost 7, with 12 bases in between. CDR3 nucleotides: TGCGCCAGCAGCCAGCTACAGGGCGCTGGCTACACCTTC. It translates to CASSQLQGAGYTF.

This chain connects TRBV12-3 or TRBV12-4 to TRBJ2-5; no clear D gene. The CDR3 covers 13 residues. Trimming removed 3 bases at V and 2 bases at J, with 7 bases between. As DNA, the CDR3 is TGTGCCAGCAGTTTTAACTATCAAGAGACCCAGTACTTC. Protein product: CASSFNYQETQYF.

DNA for the CDR3: TGTGCCATCAGGTCCACACAGGGTGGGAACACTGAAGCTTTCTTT. Its translation is CAIRSTQGGNTEAFF. This chain uses TRBV10-3 with TRBJ1-1; TRBD1 might be the D (6 bases). Germline assignment: CDR1 ENHRY and CDR2 SYGVKD. Trimming removed 6 bases from V and 1 base from J, with 15 bases in between. CDR3 length equals 15 residues.

This clone was picked up one time. The chain carries TRBV27 and TRBJ2-3; 9 nucleotides match TRBD2. The CDR3 has 15 amino acids. The V gene's germline CDR1 is MNHEY and CDR2 SMNVEV (reference sequence). V shed 4 bases and J 5 bases; nucleotides not matched to a gene: 7. CDR3 sequence (DNA): TGTGCCAGCAGTTCACCGGGACTAGCAGGAGATACGCAGTATTTT. It encodes CASSSPGLAGDTQYF.

The V call is TRBV27, the J call TRBJ2-2; 8 bases are a match to TRBD2. This CDR3 spans 15 amino acids. The trim removed 6 bases at V and 4 bases at J, leaving 7 bases unmatched. Germline CDR1 is MNHEY and CDR2 is SMNVEV (reference sequence). The CDR3 DNA sequence: TGTGCCAGCAGGGCTGGAACTAGCGGCACCGGGGAGCTGTTTTTT. This sequence encodes CASRAGTSGTGELFF.

Notes on this clone: Relative to the germline gene, one junction end is altered; a read error may explain this. V usage is TRBV23-1 and J usage is TRBJ1-2; D not certain. TRBV23-1 carries the ORF label, with uncertain function. The CDR3 extends over 8 amino acids. CDR3 loop: CASSQSSF. The CDR3 bases are TGCGCCAGCAGTCAGTCTTCCTTC.

The chain employs TRBV3-1 (or the pseudogene TRBV3-2) and TRBJ2-1; 7 nucleotides match TRBD2. This CDR3 has 16 amino acids. Trimming cost V 3 bases and J 4 bases; bases outside gene matches: 9. Germline values: CDR1 LGHDT, CDR2 YNNKEL (reference sequence). CDR3 sequence (DNA): TGTGCCAGCAGCCAGGGCGGTAGCGGGTCTTACAATGAGCAGTTCTTC. Its protein is CASSQGGSGSYNEQFF.

The rearrangement joins TRBV9 to TRBJ2-2; D perhaps matches TRBD2 (6 bases). This CDR3 comprises 13 residues. Germline-derived CDR1 and CDR2 are SGDLS and YYNGEE. The V end lost 6 bases, the J end lost 8 bases, and 14 bases lay between the germline ends. The CDR3, as DNA: TGTGCCAGCACCTTCGGGAGTAAAGGGGAGCTGTTTTTT. Its translation: CASTFGSKGELFF.

This rearrangement joins TRBV6-5 to TRBJ1-1; no reliable D call. The CDR3 is made up of 11 amino acids. Germline V CDR1 and CDR2: MNHEY, SVGAGI. Trimming pared 2 bases from V and 3 bases from J, leaving 1 base between. The CDR3 DNA follows: TGTGCCAGCAGTTACGACACTGAAGCTTTCTTT. It codes for CASSYDTEAFF.

The CDR3 DNA reads TGTGCCAGCAGCCAATCGGGACAGCCCTCCTACGAGCAGTACTTC. Protein product: CASSQSGQPSYEQYF. The chain uses TRBV7-2 and TRBJ2-7, with 7 bases matching TRBD1. This CDR3 comprises 15 residues. Per the germline V gene, CDR1 is SGHTA and CDR2 is FQGNSA. The J segment lost 0 bases and the V segment lost 5 bases, leaving 7 bases of the junction unmatched.

V usage is TRBV15 and J usage is TRBJ1-2; a possible D gene is TRBD1 (6 bases). The CDR3 contains 17 residues. Trimming stripped 5 bases from V and 2 bases from J, with 21 bases between. Germline V gives CDR1 LNHNV, CDR2 YYDKDF (reference sequence). The DNA of the CDR3 is TGTGCCACCAGCCCCCGCGCGGTGGGGGGCGCGAACTATGGCTACACCTTC. This translates into CATSPRAVGGANYGYTF.

There are a few counts of this clone. The same CDR3 arises from other DNA sequences in this sample as well. The chain's CDR3 is CASSLRSRLNTEAFF. CDR3 nucleotides: TGTGCCAGCAGTTTACGTAGCAGATTGAACACTGAAGCTTTCTTT. The J gene is TRBJ1-1, the V gene TRBV27; D remains ambiguous. Trimming took 2 bases from V and 0 from J, leaving 10 bases between them. The CDR3 length is 15 residues. Germline V gives CDR1 MNHEY, CDR2 SMNVEV (reference sequence).

V and J are TRBV7-6 and TRBJ1-5, with a possible D match to TRBD1 (5 bases). The germline V and J ends were trimmed by 5 bases and 10 bases, with 18 bases remaining between them. This CDR3 is 14 amino acids long. Germline CDR1 and CDR2: SGHVS and FNYEAQ. For the CDR3, the DNA is TGTGCCAGCAGCAGCGGTGCCAGGGCTAAACCCCAGCATTTT. Encoded protein: CASSSGARAKPQHF.

V gene TRBV28 combines with J gene TRBJ1-2, with TRBD1 matching over 12 bases. This CDR3 region has 20 residues. The germline CDR1 and CDR2 sequences are MDHEN and SYDVKM. With V trimmed by 7 bases and J by 8 bases, 26 bases remained unmatched. The CDR3 here is CASTPNPGTGGATRPGGYTF. The CDR3 bases are TGTGCCAGCACTCCCAATCCCGGGACAGGGGGCGCAACTCGTCCAGGGGGCTACACCTTC.

V is TRBV4-3 and J is TRBJ1-2, with 10 bases matching TRBD1. The CDR3 totals 17 residues. Per germline, CDR1 LGHNA and CDR2 YSLEER. The J segment lost 1 base and the V segment lost 3 bases, leaving 8 bases of the junction unmatched. The CDR3 reads CASSHSDRGRVNYGYTF. CDR3 coding DNA: TGCGCCAGCAGCCACTCCGACAGGGGGCGCGTTAACTATGGCTACACCTTC.

This chain links TRBV7-2 with TRBJ1-2, with a tentative D call TRBD1 (5 bases). Germline CDR1 is SGHTA and CDR2 is FQGNSA. Trimming removed 5 bases from V and 4 bases from J, with 11 bases in between. The CDR3 is 13 residues long. This CDR3 reads CASSLDSVYGYTF. In nucleotides, the CDR3 is TGTGCCAGCAGCCTAGACAGCGTCTATGGCTACACCTTC.

The CDR3 nucleotides are TGTGCCAGCAGTGAGCAACCCGGGACAAGTGGCTACACCTTC. Translated, it gives CASSEQPGTSGYTF. The chain combines TRBV28 with TRBJ1-2; possible D gene TRBD1, 6 bases. Germline values: CDR1 MDHEN, CDR2 SYDVKM. Trimming cost V 5 bases and J 7 bases, with 17 bases left between them. The CDR3 consists of 14 residues.

The gene calls are TRBV9 and TRBJ1-4, with D maybe TRBD1 (6 bases). This CDR3 is 15 amino acids long. V lost 1 base and J lost 0, with 7 bases in between. The V gene's germline CDR1 is SGDLS and CDR2 YYNGEE. The CDR3: CASSVTGTTNEKLFF. The CDR3 DNA is TGTGCCAGCAGCGTAACAGGGACAACTAATGAAAAACTGTTTTTT.

The sample holds one count of this clone. The sample holds other DNA sequences that translate to the same CDR3. This chain links TRBV28 with TRBJ1-3; D remains unclear. There are 13 residues in the CDR3. V gave up 6 bases and J gave up 0 bases, with 6 bases separating them. Looked up from germline, CDR1 is MDHEN and CDR2 is SYDVKM. The CDR3 is CASRGSSGNTIYF. CDR3 bases: TGTGCCAGCAGAGGGAGCTCTGGAAACACCATATATTTT.

This sequence joins TRBV28 and TRBJ2-1; D call uncertain. Looked up from germline, CDR1 is MDHEN and CDR2 is SYDVKM. The ends were cut back, 5 bases at V and 7 bases at J, with 6 bases in the middle. The CDR3 contains 11 residues. The chain's CDR3 is CASSPFNEQFF. The CDR3 DNA reads as TGTGCCAGCAGTCCGTTTAATGAGCAGTTCTTC.

This clone has just one count. This chain joins TRBV24-1 and TRBJ1-1, with D perhaps matching TRBD1 (6 bases). With 5 bases removed from V and 2 bases from J, the gap between germline ends came to 11 bases. Germline-derived CDR1 and CDR2 are KGHDR and SFDVKD. The CDR3 contains 14 residues. The CDR3 region has the DNA TGTGCCACCAGTGGGGCAGGGGCTAACACTGAAGCTTTCTTT. Its protein product is CATSGAGANTEAFF.

This chain connects TRBV27 to TRBJ2-4, with 11 bases matching TRBD1. The CDR3 is 15 residues long. Germline trimming cut 7 bases from V and 7 bases from J; bases unmatched to any gene: 9. CDR1 is MNHEY, CDR2 SMNVEV, per germline (reference sequence). The CDR3 sequence: CASNPGQGAGNIQYF. DNA for the CDR3: TGTGCCAGCAACCCCGGACAGGGGGCGGGGAACATTCAGTACTTC.

The rearrangement uses TRBV11-2 and TRBJ1-2, with no clear D. V lost 3 bases and J 2 bases, leaving 13 bases between the germline ends. This CDR3 has 15 residues. CDR1 and CDR2 (germline): SGHAT, FQNNGV. CDR3 region: CASSLLLGINYGYTF. Here the CDR3 DNA reads TGTGCCAGCAGCTTGTTGCTAGGGATCAACTATGGCTACACCTTC.

This chain uses TRBV28 with TRBJ2-7, with a weak D call TRBD1 (6 bases). Looked up from germline, CDR1 is MDHEN and CDR2 is SYDVKM. This CDR3 comprises 12 residues. V lost 6 bases and J lost 5, with 11 bases in between. The CDR3 protein is CASRQGTHEQYF. The CDR3 DNA is TGTGCCAGCAGGCAGGGGACCCACGAGCAGTACTTC.

The chain joins TRBV11-2 to TRBJ1-5; D gene unclear. V gave up 1 base and J gave up 2 bases, with 9 bases separating them. Germline CDR1 SGHAT, CDR2 FQNNGV. The CDR3 loop spans 15 amino acids. The CDR3, as DNA: TGTGCCAGCAGCTTAGGGGTTGGAGGCAATCAGCCCCAGCATTTT. Its protein is CASSLGVGGNQPQHF. The full variable domain, rest sourced from reference TRBV11-2 and TRBJ1-5, is EAGVAQSPRYKIIEKRQSVAFWCNPISGHATLYWYQQILGQGPKLLIQFQNNGVVDDSQLPKDRFSAERLKGVDSTLKIQPAKLEDSAVYLCASSLGVGGNQPQHFGDGTRLSIL.

V and J are TRBV7-2 and TRBJ2-7, with 8 nucleotides matching TRBD2. Per the germline V gene, CDR1 is SGHTA and CDR2 is FQGNSA. Losses at the gene ends were 0 bases for V and 6 bases for J; bases not matched to a gene: 10. This CDR3 contains 16 residues. The chain's CDR3 is CASSLARGGASGEQYF. The CDR3 nucleotides read TGTGCCAGCAGCTTAGCCCGGGGGGGGGCGTCGGGCGAGCAGTACTTC. Full variable domain (remainder filled in from reference TRBV7-2 and TRBJ2-7): GAGVSQSPSNKVTEKGKDVELRCDPISGHTALYWYRQSLGQGLEFLIYFQGNSAPDKSGLPSDRFSAERTGGSVSTLTIQRTQQEDSAVYLCASSLARGGASGEQYFGPGTRLTVT.